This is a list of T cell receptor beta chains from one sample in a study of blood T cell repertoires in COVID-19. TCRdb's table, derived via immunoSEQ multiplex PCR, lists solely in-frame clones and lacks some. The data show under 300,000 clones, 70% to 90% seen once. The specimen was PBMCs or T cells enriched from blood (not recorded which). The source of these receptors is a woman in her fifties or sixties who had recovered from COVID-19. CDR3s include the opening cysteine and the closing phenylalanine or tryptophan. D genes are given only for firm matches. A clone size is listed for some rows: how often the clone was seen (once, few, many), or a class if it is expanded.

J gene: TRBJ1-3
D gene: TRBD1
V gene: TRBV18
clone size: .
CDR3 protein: CASSPFRDSGNTIYF
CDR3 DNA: TGTGCCAGCTCACCCTTCCGGGACAGCGGAAACACCATATATTTT

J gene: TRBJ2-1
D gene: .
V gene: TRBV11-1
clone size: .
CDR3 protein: CASSLGLQRPNEQFF
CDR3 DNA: TGTGCCAGCAGCCTAGGACTACAGAGACCCAATGAGCAGTTCTTC

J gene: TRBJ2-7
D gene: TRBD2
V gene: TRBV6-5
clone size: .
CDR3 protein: CASSFTLAGVEEQYF
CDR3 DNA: TGTGCCAGCAGTTTCACACTAGCGGGAGTTGAGGAGCAGTACTTC

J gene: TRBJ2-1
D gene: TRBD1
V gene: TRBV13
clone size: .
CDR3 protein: CASSLKGGILSYNEQFF
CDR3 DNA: TGTGCCAGCAGCTTAAAAGGGGGCATCCTCTCCTACAATGAGCAGTTCTTC

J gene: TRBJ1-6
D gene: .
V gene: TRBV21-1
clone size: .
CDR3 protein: CASSKPTGAREDSYNSPLHF
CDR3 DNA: TGTGCCAGCAGCAAACCGACCGGTGCCCGCGAGGACTCCTATAATTCACCCCTCCACTTT

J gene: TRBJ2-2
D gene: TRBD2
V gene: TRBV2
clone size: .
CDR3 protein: CASRGLAGNTGELFF
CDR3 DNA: TGTGCCAGCAGAGGACTAGCGGGAAACACCGGGGAGCTGTTTTTT

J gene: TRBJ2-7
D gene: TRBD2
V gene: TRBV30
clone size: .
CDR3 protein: CAWSRVAGGPGEQYF
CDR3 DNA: TGTGCCTGGAGTAGGGTAGCGGGAGGGCCGGGTGAGCAGTACTTC

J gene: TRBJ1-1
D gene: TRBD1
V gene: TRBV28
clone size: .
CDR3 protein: CASSSSDRVTEAFF
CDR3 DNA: TGTGCCAGCAGTTCCTCTGACAGGGTCACTGAAGCTTTCTTT

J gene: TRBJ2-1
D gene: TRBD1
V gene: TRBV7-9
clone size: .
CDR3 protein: CASSSRQGAGNEQFF
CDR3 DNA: TGTGCCAGCAGCTCTCGACAGGGGGCAGGCAATGAGCAGTTCTTC

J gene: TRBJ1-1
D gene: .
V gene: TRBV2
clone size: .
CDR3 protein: CASSGGAGQNTEAFF
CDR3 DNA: TGTGCCAGCAGTGGGGGTGCAGGGCAGAACACTGAAGCTTTCTTT

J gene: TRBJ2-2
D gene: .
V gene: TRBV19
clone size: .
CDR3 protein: CASRPPGLTTGELFF
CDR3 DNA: TGTGCCAGTAGACCGCCCGGACTGACCACCGGGGAGCTGTTTTTT

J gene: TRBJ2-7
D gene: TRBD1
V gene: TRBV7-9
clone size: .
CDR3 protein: CASSLAKGFHRDRSYEQYF
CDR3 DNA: TGTGCCAGCAGCTTAGCGAAGGGTTTCCACCGGGACAGATCCTACGAGCAGTACTTC

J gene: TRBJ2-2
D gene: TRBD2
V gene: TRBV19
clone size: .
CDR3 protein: CASSRGRGLASGSPGELFF
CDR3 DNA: TGTGCCAGTAGTCGTGGACGGGGGCTCGCTAGCGGGAGCCCCGGGGAGCTGTTTTTT

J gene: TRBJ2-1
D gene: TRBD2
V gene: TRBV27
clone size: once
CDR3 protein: CASSLFGTSGNNEQFF
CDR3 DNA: TGTGCCAGCAGTTTGTTTGGGACTAGCGGTAACAATGAGCAGTTCTTC

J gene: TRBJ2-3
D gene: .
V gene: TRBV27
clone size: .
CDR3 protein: CASSPQDRGASGRGTQYF
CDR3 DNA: TGTGCCAGCAGTCCCCAGGACAGGGGGGCTAGCGGGAGAGGTACGCAGTATTTT

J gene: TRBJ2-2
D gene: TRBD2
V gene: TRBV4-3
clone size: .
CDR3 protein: CASSQELLAGWELFF
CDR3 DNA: TGCGCCAGCAGCCAAGAACTTTTAGCGGGGTGGGAGCTGTTTTTT